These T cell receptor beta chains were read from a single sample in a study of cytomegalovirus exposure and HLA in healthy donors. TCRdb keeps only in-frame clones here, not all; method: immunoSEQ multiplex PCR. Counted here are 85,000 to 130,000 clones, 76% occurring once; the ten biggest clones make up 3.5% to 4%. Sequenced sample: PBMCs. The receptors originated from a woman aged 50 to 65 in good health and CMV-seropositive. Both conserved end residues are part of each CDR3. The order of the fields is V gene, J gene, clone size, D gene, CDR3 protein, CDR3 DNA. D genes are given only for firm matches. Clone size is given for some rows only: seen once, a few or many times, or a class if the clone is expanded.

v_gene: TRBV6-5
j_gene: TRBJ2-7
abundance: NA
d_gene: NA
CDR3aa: CASKSRALSYEQYF
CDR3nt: TGTGCCAGCAAGAGCAGGGCTTTGTCCTACGAGCAGTACTTC

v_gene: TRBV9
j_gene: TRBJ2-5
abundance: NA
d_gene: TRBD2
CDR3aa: CASAASGNRGETQYF
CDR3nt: TGTGCCAGCGCGGCTAGCGGGAACAGGGGAGAGACCCAGTACTTC

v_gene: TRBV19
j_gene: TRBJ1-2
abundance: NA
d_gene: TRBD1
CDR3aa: CASGTGGTGYTF
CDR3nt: TGTGCCAGTGGGACAGGGGGCACGGGCTACACCTTC

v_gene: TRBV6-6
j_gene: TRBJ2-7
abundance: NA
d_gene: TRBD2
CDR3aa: CASSPSGRATYEQYF
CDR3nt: TGTGCCAGCAGTCCTAGCGGGAGGGCTACCTACGAGCAGTACTTC

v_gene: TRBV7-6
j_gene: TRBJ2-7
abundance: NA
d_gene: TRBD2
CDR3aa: CASSLKLAASYEQYF
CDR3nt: TGTGCCAGCAGCTTAAAGCTAGCGGCCTCCTACGAGCAGTACTTC

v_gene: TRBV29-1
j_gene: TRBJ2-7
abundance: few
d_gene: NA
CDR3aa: CSVRMSYEQYF
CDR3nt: TGCAGCGTTCGTATGTCCTACGAGCAGTACTTC

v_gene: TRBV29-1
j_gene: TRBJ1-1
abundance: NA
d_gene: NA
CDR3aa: CSVYRELNTEAFF
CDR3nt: TGCAGCGTTTACCGGGAGTTGAACACTGAAGCTTTCTTT

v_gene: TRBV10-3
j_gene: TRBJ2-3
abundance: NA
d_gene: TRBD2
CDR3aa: CAISESGRGVTDTQYF
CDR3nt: TGTGCCATCAGTGAGTCGGGGCGGGGGGTCACAGATACGCAGTATTTT

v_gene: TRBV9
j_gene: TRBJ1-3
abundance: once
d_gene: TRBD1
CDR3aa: CASSDPPTGSGNTIYF
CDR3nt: TGTGCCAGCAGCGACCCCCCGACAGGGAGTGGAAACACCATATATTTT

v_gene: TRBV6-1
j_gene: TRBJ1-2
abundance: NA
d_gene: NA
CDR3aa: CAITLGGIYGYTF
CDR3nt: TGTGCCATCACCCTCGGAGGGATCTATGGCTACACCTTC

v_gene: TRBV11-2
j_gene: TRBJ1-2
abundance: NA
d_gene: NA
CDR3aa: CASSSFRRSNYGYTF
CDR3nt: TGTGCCAGCAGCTCCTTCCGGAGGTCCAACTATGGCTACACCTTC

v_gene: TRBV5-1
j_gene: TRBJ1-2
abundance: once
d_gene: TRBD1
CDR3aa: CASSLTDRGTGYTF
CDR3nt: TGCGCCAGCAGCTTGACGGACAGGGGGACTGGCTACACCTTC

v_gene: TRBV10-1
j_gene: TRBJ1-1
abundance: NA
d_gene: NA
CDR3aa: CASSEVRNTEAFF
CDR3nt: TGCGCCAGCAGTGAGGTGAGGAACACTGAAGCTTTCTTT

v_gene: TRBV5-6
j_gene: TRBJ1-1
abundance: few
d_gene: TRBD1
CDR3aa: CASSSLDRRNTEAFF
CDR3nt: TGTGCCAGCAGCTCTCTGGACAGGAGGAACACTGAAGCTTTCTTT

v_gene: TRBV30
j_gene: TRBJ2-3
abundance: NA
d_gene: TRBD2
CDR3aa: CAWSLAGLTDTQYF
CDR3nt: TGTGCCTGGTCACTAGCGGGACTTACAGATACGCAGTATTTT

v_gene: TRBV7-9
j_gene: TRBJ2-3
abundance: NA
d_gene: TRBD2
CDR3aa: CSSSPLSGRVGDTQYF
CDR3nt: TGTTCCAGCAGCCCCTTAAGCGGGAGAGTGGGAGATACGCAGTATTTT

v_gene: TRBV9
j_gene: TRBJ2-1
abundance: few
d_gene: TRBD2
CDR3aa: CASSVRKAGGSLDEQFF
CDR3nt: TGTGCCAGCAGCGTACGAAAAGCGGGAGGGAGTTTGGATGAGCAGTTCTTC

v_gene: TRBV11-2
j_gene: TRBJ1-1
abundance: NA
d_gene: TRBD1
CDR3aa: CASSRFPGQGFPEAFF
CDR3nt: TGTGCCAGCAGCCGCTTCCCGGGACAGGGGTTTCCTGAAGCTTTCTTT

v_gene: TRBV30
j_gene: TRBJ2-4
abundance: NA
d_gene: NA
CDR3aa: CAWSGTGLAKNIQYF
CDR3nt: TGTGCCTGGAGTGGGACGGGACTAGCCAAAAACATTCAGTACTTC

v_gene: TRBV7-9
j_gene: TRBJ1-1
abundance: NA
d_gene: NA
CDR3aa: CASSHSEAFF
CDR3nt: TGTGCCAGCAGCCACTCTGAAGCTTTCTTT

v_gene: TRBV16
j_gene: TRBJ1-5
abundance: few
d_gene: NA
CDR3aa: CASSQSVGASNQPQHF
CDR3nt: TGTGCCAGCAGCCAATCGGTAGGGGCTAGCAATCAGCCCCAGCATTTT

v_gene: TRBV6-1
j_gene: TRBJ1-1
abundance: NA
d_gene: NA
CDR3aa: CATPWAPGTEAFF
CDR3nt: TGTGCCACCCCCTGGGCCCCGGGAACTGAAGCTTTCTTT

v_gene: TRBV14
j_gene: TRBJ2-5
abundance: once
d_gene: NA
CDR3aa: CASSQGRVKETQYF
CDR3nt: TGTGCCAGCAGCCAAGGCAGGGTCAAAGAGACCCAGTACTTC

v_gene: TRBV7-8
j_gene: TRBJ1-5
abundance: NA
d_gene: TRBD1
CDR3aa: CASSFTGGGGNQPQHF
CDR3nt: TGTGCCAGCAGCTTTACAGGGGGCGGCGGCAATCAGCCCCAGCATTTT

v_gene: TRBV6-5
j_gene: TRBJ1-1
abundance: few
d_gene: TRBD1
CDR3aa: CASARGGQGFSAAFF
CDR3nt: TGTGCCAGCGCCCGAGGGGGACAGGGCTTTTCGGCGGCTTTCTTT

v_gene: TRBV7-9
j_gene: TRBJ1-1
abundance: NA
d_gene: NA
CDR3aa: CSSSVGGKAFF
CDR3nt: TGTTCCAGCAGCGTGGGGGGGAAAGCTTTCTTT

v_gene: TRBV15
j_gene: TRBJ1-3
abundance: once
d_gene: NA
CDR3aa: CATSRARGSGNTIYF
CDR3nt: TGTGCCACCAGCAGGGCCCGGGGATCTGGAAACACCATATATTTT

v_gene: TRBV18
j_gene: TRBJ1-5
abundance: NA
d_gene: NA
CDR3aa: CASSPRPQPQHF
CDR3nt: TGTGCCAGCTCACCGCGCCCTCAGCCCCAGCATTTT

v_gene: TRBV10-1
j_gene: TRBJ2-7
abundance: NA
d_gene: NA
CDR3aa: CASSERETPYEQYF
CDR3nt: TGCGCCAGCAGTGAGCGGGAGACTCCCTACGAGCAGTACTTC

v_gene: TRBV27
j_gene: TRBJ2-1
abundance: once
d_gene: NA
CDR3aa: CASRIGGAYNEQFF
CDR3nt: TGTGCCAGCAGGATTGGGGGCGCGTACAATGAGCAGTTCTTC

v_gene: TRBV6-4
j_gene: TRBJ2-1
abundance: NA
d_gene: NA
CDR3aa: CASSDAGLRSYNEQFF
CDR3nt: TGTGCCAGCAGTGACGCAGGACTGCGGTCCTACAATGAGCAGTTCTTC

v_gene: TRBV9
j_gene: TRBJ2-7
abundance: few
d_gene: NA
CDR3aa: CASSAAGPSYEQYF
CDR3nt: TGTGCCAGCAGCGCCGCGGGACCCTCCTACGAGCAGTACTTC

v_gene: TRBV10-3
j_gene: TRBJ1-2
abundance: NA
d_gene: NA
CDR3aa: CAISVSTGYYGYTF
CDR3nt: TGTGCCATCAGTGTCTCGACGGGGTACTATGGCTACACCTTC

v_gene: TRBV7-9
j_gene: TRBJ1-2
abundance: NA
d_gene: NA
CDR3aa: CASTIGVYGYTF
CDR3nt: TGTGCCAGCACTATCGGGGTCTATGGCTACACCTTC

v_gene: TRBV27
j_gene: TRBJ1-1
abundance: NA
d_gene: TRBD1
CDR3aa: CASSPRQGLGTEAFF
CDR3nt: TGTGCCAGCAGTCCTAGACAGGGTTTGGGCACTGAAGCTTTCTTT

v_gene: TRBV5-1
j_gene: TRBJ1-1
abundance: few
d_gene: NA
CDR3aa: CASSLRPGDLNTEAFF
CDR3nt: TGCGCCAGCAGCTTGAGACCAGGGGACCTGAACACTGAAGCTTTCTTT

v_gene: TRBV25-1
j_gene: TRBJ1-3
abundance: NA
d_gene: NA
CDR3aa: CASSETGFGNTIYF
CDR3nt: TGTGCCAGCAGTGAAACAGGTTTCGGAAACACCATATATTTT

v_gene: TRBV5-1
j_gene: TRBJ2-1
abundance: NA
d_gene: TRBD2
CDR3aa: CASSFEASGREEQFF
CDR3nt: TGCGCCAGCAGCTTTGAGGCCAGCGGGAGAGAAGAGCAGTTCTTC

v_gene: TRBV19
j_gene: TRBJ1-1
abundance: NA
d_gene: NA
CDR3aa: CASSMVERSTEAFF
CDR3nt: TGTGCCAGTAGTATGGTGGAACGGAGCACTGAAGCTTTCTTT

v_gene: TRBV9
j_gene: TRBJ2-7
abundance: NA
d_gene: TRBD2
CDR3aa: CASSAKPLAGGSYEQYF
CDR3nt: TGTGCCAGCAGCGCAAAACCCCTAGCGGGAGGAAGCTACGAGCAGTACTTC

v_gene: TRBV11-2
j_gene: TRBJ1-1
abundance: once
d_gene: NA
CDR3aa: CASSLGTFEAFF
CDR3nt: TGTGCCAGCAGCTTAGGGACTTTTGAAGCTTTCTTT

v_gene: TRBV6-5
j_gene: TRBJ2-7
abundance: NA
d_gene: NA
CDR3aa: CASRPTGSYEQYF
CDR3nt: TGTGCCAGCAGGCCTACAGGGTCCTACGAGCAGTACTTC

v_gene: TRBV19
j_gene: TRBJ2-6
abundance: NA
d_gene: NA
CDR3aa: CASSISSAGANVLTF
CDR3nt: TGTGCCAGTAGTATATCCAGCGCTGGGGCCAACGTCCTGACTTTC

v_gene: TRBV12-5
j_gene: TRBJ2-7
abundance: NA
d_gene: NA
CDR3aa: CASGLLQGNEQYF
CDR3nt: TGTGCTAGTGGTCTCCTACAGGGAAACGAGCAGTACTTC

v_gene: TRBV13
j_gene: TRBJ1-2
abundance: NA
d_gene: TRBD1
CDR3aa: CASRSPGGGGYTF
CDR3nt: TGTGCCAGCAGGTCTCCAGGGGGCGGCGGCTACACCTTC

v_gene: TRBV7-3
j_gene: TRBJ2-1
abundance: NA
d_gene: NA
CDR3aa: CASSLIPGNEQFF
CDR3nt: TGTGCCAGCAGCTTAATCCCGGGCAATGAGCAGTTCTTC

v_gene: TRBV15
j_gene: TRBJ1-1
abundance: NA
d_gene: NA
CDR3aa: CATSRDQWDLTGSGYTEAFF
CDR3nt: TGTGCCACCAGCAGAGATCAGTGGGATTTGACAGGTTCGGGGTACACTGAAGCTTTCTTT

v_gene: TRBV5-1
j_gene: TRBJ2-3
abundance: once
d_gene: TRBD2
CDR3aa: CASSPLGGGGVDTQYF
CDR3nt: TGCGCCAGCAGCCCCCTGGGCGGGGGGGGAGTAGATACGCAGTATTTT

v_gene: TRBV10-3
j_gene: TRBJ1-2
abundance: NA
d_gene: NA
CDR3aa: CAISESLGDSGGYTF
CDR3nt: TGTGCCATCAGTGAGTCGCTAGGAGACAGTGGGGGCTACACCTTC